The 5 T cell receptor beta chains below were found in one sample sequenced in a study of PD-1 blockade in classical Hodgkin lymphoma. Exposure to brentuximab vedotin varied, and each patient had relapsed following autologous stem cell transplantation. Measured with immunoSEQ multiplex PCR; TCRdb has only the in-frame clones, and not every one. Found here are about 97,000 clones, over 80% of them singletons; the top ten hold more than 9%. The sequences come from peripheral blood mononuclear cells (PBMCs), collected at baseline. These receptors all stem from a human donor with classical Hodgkin lymphoma.

The rearrangement links TRBV6-1 to TRBJ1-2; 8 positions agree with TRBD1. The CDR3 contains 12 residues. V lost 8 bases to trimming and J lost 8 bases; unmatched junction nucleotides: 7. The germline V gene encodes CDR1 MNHNS and CDR2 SASEGT. In DNA form, the CDR3 reads TGTGCCAGCCGCCCAGGGGGCGAGGGCTACACCTTC. Translating gives CASRPGGEGYTF.

J is TRBJ2-1 and V is TRBV6-6; D is unclear. V was clipped by 5 bases and J by 4 bases, with 9 bases between them. CDR1 and CDR2 from the germline V gene are MNHNY and SVGAGI (reference sequence). The CDR3 consists of 13 residues. The CDR3 DNA is TGTGCCAGCAGTGGCGGACCTTACAATGAGCAGTTCTTC. Translation: CASSGGPYNEQFF.

The chain has TRBV29-1 and TRBJ2-7, with D possibly TRBD1 on 6 matching bases. V was pared by 3 bases and J by 4 bases, with 13 bases between. The CDR3 spans 13 residues. Per the germline V gene, CDR1 is SQVTM and CDR2 is ANQGSEA. The CDR3 DNA follows: TGCAGCGTTGACCCGACAGGAACTTACGAGCAGTACTTC. Residues: CSVDPTGTYEQYF.

The chain has TRBV5-4 and TRBJ2-1; D ambiguous. V shed 4 bases and J shed 5 bases, with 16 bases lying between them. The CDR3 has 15 amino acids. Germline CDR1 reads SGHNT; CDR2 reads YYREEE (reference sequence). The CDR3 nucleotides read TGTGCCAGCAGCCCCCCGCACTCCCCTAACAATGAGCAGTTCTTC. It codes for CASSPPHSPNNEQFF.

The CDR3 DNA reads TGCAGCGTTGCGGGACAGCGGGATCAGCCCCAGCATTTT. Amino acids: CSVAGQRDQPQHF. The rearrangement links TRBV29-1 to TRBJ1-5; 7 nucleotides align to TRBD1. V lost 4 bases to trimming and J lost 5 bases; unmatched junction nucleotides: 5. Germline V CDR1 and CDR2: SQVTM, ANQGSEA. CDR3 length: 13 amino acids.